This paragraph reports one T cell receptor (beta chain). Germline-derived CDR1 and CDR2 are SEHNR and FQNEAQ (reference sequence). The V gene end was trimmed by 3 bases and the J gene end by 4 bases; junction bases not matched to a gene: 4. The CDR3 has 14 amino acids. These data come from a study of blood T cell repertoires in COVID-19. Background on the study: The United States, Italy and Spain provided the acute and convalescent COVID-19 samples.

Followed over time, Seattle patients had been enrolled while infection was active. Only in-frame clones appear in the TCRdb table, and some are missing; sequencing was by immunoSEQ multiplex PCR. This sample carries about 250,000 clones, around 88% of them seen once, and the ten largest clones take about 6.7%. Sequenced sample: peripheral blood. This receptor was identified in a woman aged 30 to 39 with COVID-19, enrolled during active disease. V usage is TRBV7-9 and J usage is TRBJ2-5; 8 bases align to TRBD2. CDR3 loop: CASSFTAGVETQYF. In nucleotides, the CDR3 is TGTGCCAGCAGCTTTACAGCGGGGGTAGAGACCCAGTACTTC.